This passage covers 8 T cell receptor beta chains from one sample sequenced in a study of T cells in Graves' hyperthyroidism and ophthalmopathy. The investigators amplified TCR beta CDR3 regions from RNA transcripts. Primed by the HTBI set, a first-round RT-PCR was run on the TCR CDR3. TCRdb recomputed calls from the multiplex PCR reads with MiXCR, one row per CDR3 protein. The table lists around 500,000 distinct CDR3 sequences, around 13% of them singletons, with roughly 14% in the top ten. Input material: blood. All receptors come from a woman aged 40-49 years with Graves' hyperthyroidism.

This clonotype appeared many times. The chain employs TRBV20-1 and TRBJ2-3, with a possible D match to TRBD2 (7 bases). Germline V gene sequence: CDR1 DFQATT, CDR2 SNEGSKA (reference sequence). Trimming pared 6 bases from V and 8 bases from J, leaving 15 bases between. The CDR3 totals 12 residues. CDR3 amino acids: CSASGGVTTQYF. In DNA, the CDR3 is TGCAGTGCCTCGGGGGGCGTAACTACGCAGTATTTT.

The table lists this clonotype with many counts. The chain recombines TRBV14 with TRBJ1-4; 8 bases fit TRBD1. The CDR3 runs to 17 residues. CDR1 SGHDN and CDR2 FVKESK come from the germline V gene. J lost 0 bases, V lost 4 bases, and 7 bases had no gene match. The CDR3 DNA sequence: TGTGCCAGCAGCCCCTGGACAGGGTGGGCAACTAATGAAAAACTGTTTTTT. Translating it yields CASSPWTGWATNEKLFF.

The table lists this clonotype with a few counts. This rearrangement joins TRBV6-1 to TRBJ1-5; D gene ambiguous. Germline values: CDR1 MNHNS, CDR2 SASEGT. The CDR3 is made up of 12 amino acids. Trimming took 6 bases from V and 6 from J, leaving 9 bases between them. The CDR3 region is CASSPNGQPQHF. CDR3 in DNA: TGTGCCAGCAGCCCCAACGGTCAGCCCCAGCATTTT.

This clonotype came up many times. The gene calls are TRBV28 and TRBJ2-7, with D possibly being TRBD1 or TRBD2 (6 bases each). CDR3 length: 15 amino acids. Germline CDR1 is MDHEN and CDR2 is SYDVKM. V shed 5 bases and J shed 3 bases, with 17 bases lying between them. The CDR3: CASSRQLGGLYEQYF. The CDR3 DNA sequence: TGTGCCAGCAGTAGACAGTTGGGGGGCCTCTACGAGCAGTACTTC.

This clonotype was seen at least ten times. The chain recombines TRBV6-1 with TRBJ2-7, with unresolved D. CDR1 is MNHNS and CDR2 is SASEGT in the germline V gene. The ends were cut back, 0 bases at V and 3 bases at J, with 9 bases in the middle. This CDR3 has 14 residues. CDR3 amino acids: CASSEANVHYEQYF. DNA of the CDR3: TGTGCCAGCAGTGAAGCAAACGTACACTACGAGCAGTACTTC.

The rearrangement uses TRBV24-1 and TRBJ2-2; 9 bases map to TRBD2. Germline V gives CDR1 KGHDR, CDR2 SFDVKD. The CDR3 loop spans 18 amino acids. The V segment lost 5 bases and the J segment 7 bases; nucleotides outside the gene matches: 16. The CDR3 nucleotides are TGTGCCACCAGTGCCCAGTGGAGCGTAGCGGGAGCGGGCGGGGAGCTGTTTTTT. Translated: CATSAQWSVAGAGGELFF.

The V and J genes are TRBV3-1 and TRBJ1-2, with 7 bases identical to TRBD1. This CDR3 spans 14 amino acids. Germline V CDR1 and CDR2: LGHDT, YNNKEL (reference sequence). The V gene end was trimmed by 6 bases and the J gene end by 7 bases; junction bases not matched to a gene: 11. CDR3 nucleotide sequence: TGTGCCAGCAGACTCGGGCAGGGGGGTTTTGGCTACACCTTC. It encodes CASRLGQGGFGYTF.

This clonotype has a count of ten or more. This chain links TRBV18 with TRBJ1-1, with D unresolved. V lost 3 bases and J lost 7, with 15 bases in between. Germline V lookup: CDR1 KGHSH, CDR2 LQKENI. The CDR3 loop spans 14 amino acids. The CDR3 DNA is TGTGCCAGCTCACCGAATCTCTCCCTGTTTGAAGCTTTCTTT. Encoded protein: CASSPNLSLFEAFF.